This entry lists 25 T cell receptor beta chains sequenced from one sample in a study of T cell responses to AZD1222 COVID-19 vaccine. Profiled with immunoSEQ multiplex PCR; TCRdb holds only in-frame clones, not every one. The table includes about 180,000 clones, under 95% detected once. Sequences were derived from peripheral blood, sampled 28 days after the second AZD1222 dose. These receptors were taken from an adult who received the AZD1222 COVID-19 vaccine.

This clone was found once. The V and J genes are TRBV7-2 and TRBJ1-1; no clear D. The germline V gene encodes CDR1 SGHTA and CDR2 FQGNSA. This CDR3 region has 14 residues. Trimming left V 2 bases short and J 1 base short, with 8 bases between. CDR3 loop: CASSLIPENTEAFF. The CDR3 DNA sequence: TGTGCCAGCAGCTTAATTCCGGAGAACACTGAAGCTTTCTTT.

V usage is TRBV6-5 and J usage is TRBJ1-5; D remains ambiguous. The V end lost 5 bases, the J end lost 7 bases, and 6 bases lay between the germline ends. The CDR3 has 11 amino acids. Germline V CDR1 and CDR2: MNHEY, SVGAGI. The CDR3 DNA is TGTGCCAGCAGTCTAGGACAGCCCCAGCATTTT. The encoded protein is CASSLGQPQHF.

The genes are TRBV10-1 and TRBJ1-6; 8 bases match TRBD1. CDR1 is WNHNN and CDR2 is SYGVQD in the germline V gene (reference sequence). J was trimmed by 7 bases and V by 6 bases; bases with no gene match: 8. The CDR3 is 15 residues long. CDR3 DNA: TGCGCCAGCAGACCCGGGACAGGCCAGAATTCACCCCTCCACTTT. Protein product: CASRPGTGQNSPLHF.

The chain uses TRBV28 and TRBJ2-2; 14 positions match TRBD2. The V and J ends lost 6 bases and 7 bases, in that order; junction bases with no gene match: 7. The germline CDR1 and CDR2 sequences are MDHEN and SYDVKM. This CDR3 region has 16 residues. The CDR3 spells CASSRGTSGSSGELFF. CDR3 coding DNA: TGTGCCAGCAGCCGAGGGACTAGCGGGAGTAGCGGGGAGCTGTTTTTT.

V usage is TRBV7-9 and J usage is TRBJ1-5; D not resolved. Trimming cost V 3 bases and J 9 bases, with 9 bases left between them. The germline gives CDR1 SEHNR, CDR2 FQNEAQ (reference sequence). The CDR3 runs to 12 residues. The chain's CDR3 is CASSFEAGPQHF. CDR3 nucleotide sequence: TGTGCCAGCAGCTTTGAGGCGGGGCCCCAGCATTTT.

This chain connects TRBV29-1 to TRBJ2-1; 14 positions match TRBD2. Looked up from germline, CDR1 is SQVTM and CDR2 is ANQGSEA. The junction had 8 bases not matched to a gene; V was cut back by 4 bases and J by 9 bases. CDR3 size: 15 residues. The CDR3 DNA sequence: TGCAGCGTTGGCGGGACTAGCGGGAGTAGTGGTGAGCAGTTCTTC. This translates into CSVGGTSGSSGEQFF.

The J gene is TRBJ2-4, the V gene TRBV18; D is perhaps TRBD1 (5 bases). From germline, CDR1 is KGHSH and CDR2 LQKENI. V gave up 3 bases and J gave up 0 bases, with 12 bases separating them. This CDR3 contains 16 residues. The CDR3 bases are TGTGCCAGCTCACCCACAGGAAACCTAGCCAAAAACATTCAGTACTTC. Translation gives CASSPTGNLAKNIQYF.

The chain recombines TRBV9 with TRBJ2-3, with TRBD1 matching 9 bases. The V gene end was trimmed by 3 bases and the J gene end by 3 bases; junction bases not matched to a gene: 5. CDR3 length: 15 residues. Germline V gives CDR1 SGDLS, CDR2 YYNGEE. CDR3 bases: TGTGCCAGCAGCGCGTGGACAGGGGATACAGATACGCAGTATTTT. Translated: CASSAWTGDTDTQYF.

The gene calls are TRBV30 and TRBJ1-6, with D unresolved. The length of the CDR3 is 14 residues. Germline CDR1 and CDR2: GTSNPN and SVGIG (reference sequence). V lost 5 bases and J 1 base, leaving 9 bases between the germline ends. The CDR3 sequence is CAWDDISYNSPLHF. CDR3 nucleotides: TGTGCCTGGGACGACATATCCTATAATTCACCCCTCCACTTT.

This clone was observed a single time. J is TRBJ2-5 and V is TRBV9; 8 bases agree with TRBD2. V trimming: 4 bases; J trimming: 5 bases; junction bases outside the gene matches: 10. This CDR3 has 15 amino acids. The V gene's germline CDR1 is SGDLS and CDR2 YYNGEE. The CDR3 DNA follows: TGTGCCAGCAGCATCTCCGGGACTAGTCGGGAGACCCAGTACTTC. Translated, it gives CASSISGTSRETQYF.

The genes are TRBV7-9 and TRBJ1-1; TRBD1 is a possible D gene (5 bases). The ends were cut back, 4 bases at V and 5 bases at J, with 11 bases in the middle. CDR3 size: 13 residues. The germline V gene has CDR1 SEHNR and CDR2 FQNEAQ (reference sequence). The CDR3, as DNA: TGTGCCAGCAGCTACCCTAGACAGACTGAAGCTTTCTTT. This encodes CASSYPRQTEAFF.

This clone was observed once. This sequence joins TRBV5-7 and TRBJ1-5; 11 nucleotides match TRBD1. TRBV5-7 is an ORF, with its function uncertain. V shed 4 bases, J shed 1 base, and the junction held 10 bases outside the gene matches. CDR3 length equals 18 residues. The CDR3: CASSRGQGEERSNQPQHF. The CDR3 DNA reads TGTGCCAGCAGCAGGGGACAGGGGGAAGAGAGGAGCAATCAGCCCCAGCATTTT.

The chain couples TRBV5-1 to TRBJ1-1; D gene unclear. The CDR3 length is 15 residues. Trimming removed 0 bases at V and 0 bases at J, with 9 bases between. The germline V gene encodes CDR1 SGHRS and CDR2 YFSETQ. Here the CDR3 reads CASSLDIRMNTEAFF. CDR3 nucleotide sequence: TGCGCCAGCAGCTTGGATATCAGGATGAACACTGAAGCTTTCTTT.

This chain links TRBV30 with TRBJ2-1; D is possibly TRBD2 (5 bases). This CDR3 spans 14 amino acids. Trimming took off 4 bases at V and 5 bases at J, with 15 bases between the two ends. In germline, CDR1 is GTSNPN, CDR2 SVGIG (reference sequence). Here the CDR3 DNA reads TGTGCCTGGAACAAGGAGGTCCACCACAATGAGCAGTTCTTC. As protein: CAWNKEVHHNEQFF.

The gene calls are TRBV30 and TRBJ1-4; the D gene is possibly TRBD1 (6 bases). V dropped 2 bases and J dropped 8 bases, with 15 bases sitting between them. There are 14 residues in the CDR3. The germline gives CDR1 GTSNPN, CDR2 SVGIG (reference sequence). CDR3 region: CAWSRQALEEKLFF. The CDR3 DNA follows: TGTGCCTGGAGTCGACAGGCATTGGAGGAAAAACTGTTTTTT. The complete variable domain, with remaining parts taken from reference TRBV30 and TRBJ1-4, reads SQTIHQWPATLVQPVGSPLSLECTVEGTSNPNLYWYRQAAGRGLQLLFYSVGIGQISSEVPQNLSASRPQDRQFILSSKKLLLSDSGFYLCAWSRQALEEKLFFGSGTQLSVL.

The chain recombines TRBV21-1 with TRBJ2-1; the table's TRBD1 call for D was not verified on the DNA. TRBV21-1 is assigned pseudogene status. The CDR3 covers 16 residues. DNA for the CDR3: TGTGCCAGCAGCAAAGCTGGGGCGTACTCCTACAATGAGCAGTTCTTC. It is translated as CASSKAGAYSYNEQFF.

The J gene is TRBJ2-2, the V gene TRBV6-6; TRBD1 matches 7 bases. The CDR3 consists of 15 residues. Germline CDR1 reads MNHNY; CDR2 reads SVGAGI (reference sequence). V shed 8 bases and J 4 bases; nucleotides not matched to a gene: 10. The CDR3 DNA reads as TGTGCCAGCCGGGACAGCCCGGGACCCACCGGGGAGCTGTTTTTT. As protein: CASRDSPGPTGELFF.

This clone showed up just once. The V gene is TRBV12-5, the J gene TRBJ2-7; the D gene could be TRBD1 or TRBD2 (5 bases each). Germline V gene sequence: CDR1 LGHNT, CDR2 FRNRAP. The V gene lost 5 bases and the J gene lost 2 bases, with 10 bases spanning the gap. This CDR3 has 13 amino acids. The CDR3 bases are TGTGCTAGTGGTCAACTGGGGGCCTACGAGCAGTACTTC. Encoded protein: CASGQLGAYEQYF.

The V call is TRBV6-5, the J call TRBJ1-5; 9 nucleotides match TRBD1. This CDR3 contains 15 residues. With 6 bases clipped from V and 7 bases from J, the junction kept 10 bases outside the gene matches. Germline CDR1 is MNHEY and CDR2 is SVGAGI. The CDR3 coding sequence is TGTGCCAGCAGGCCCGACCGGGACAGGGTCCAGCCCCAGCATTTT. Translating gives CASRPDRDRVQPQHF.

J is TRBJ2-7 and V is TRBV7-9; D is possibly TRBD1 (6 bases). V was shortened by 1 base and J by 0 bases, with 7 bases between the two germline ends. CDR1 is SEHNR, CDR2 FQNEAQ, per germline (reference sequence). The length of the CDR3 is 14 residues. CDR3: CASSLEDSSYEQYF. The CDR3 nucleotides read TGTGCCAGCAGCTTAGAGGACAGCTCCTACGAGCAGTACTTC.

This clone has only a few counts. The chain employs TRBV6-4 and TRBJ1-1; D gene ambiguous. Trimming took off 0 bases at V and 1 base at J, with 9 bases between the two ends. The CDR3 loop spans 15 amino acids. Germline V CDR1 and CDR2: MRHNA, SNTAGT. CDR3 in amino acids: CASSDSPEANTEAFF. The CDR3 nucleotides are TGTGCCAGCAGTGACTCCCCAGAGGCGAACACTGAAGCTTTCTTT.

In its sample, this clone was seen once. The chain recombines TRBV5-1 with TRBJ2-1; 8 bases agree with TRBD1. The length of the CDR3 is 17 residues. Germline CDR1 reads SGHRS; CDR2 reads YFSETQ. The V and J ends lost 0 bases and 8 bases, in that order; junction bases with no gene match: 13. Here the CDR3 DNA reads TGCGCCAGCAGCTTGGCCGGGTTACGGACAGGGCATCATGAGCAGTTCTTC. Its protein product is CASSLAGLRTGHHEQFF. The full variable domain, rest sourced from reference TRBV5-1 and TRBJ2-1, is KAGVTQTPRYLIKTRGQQVTLSCSPISGHRSVSWYQQTPGQGLQFLFEYFSETQRNKGNFPGRFSGRQFSNSRSEMNVSTLELGDSALYLCASSLAGLRTGHHEQFFGPGTRLTVL.

The chain carries TRBV5-1 and TRBJ2-7; D is undetermined. Germline lookup yields CDR1 SGHRS and CDR2 YFSETQ. V lost 4 bases to trimming and J lost 2 bases, with 1 base between them. The CDR3 has 10 residues. CDR3 nucleotides: TGCGCCAGCAGCCCCTACGAGCAGTACTTC. Translation gives CASSPYEQYF.

The V and J genes are TRBV12-5 and TRBJ2-7; 7 bases fit TRBD2. The CDR3 has 15 amino acids. Germline values: CDR1 LGHNT, CDR2 FRNRAP. The J segment lost 2 bases and the V segment lost 1 base, leaving 5 bases of the junction unmatched. CDR3 in DNA: TGTGCTAGTGGTTTGGGGGGGGGACGAACCTACGAGCAGTACTTC. Protein sequence: CASGLGGGRTYEQYF. Filled out from reference TRBV12-5 and TRBJ2-7, the complete variable domain reads DARVTQTPRHKVTEMGQEVTMRCQPILGHNTVFWYRQTMMQGLELLAYFRNRAPLDDSGMPKDRFSAEMPDATLATLKIQPSEPRDSAVYFCASGLGGGRTYEQYFGPGTRLTVT.

The chain links TRBV18 to TRBJ1-3; no clear D gene. V was trimmed by 2 bases and J by 4 bases, leaving 12 bases between them. Looked up from germline, CDR1 is KGHSH and CDR2 is LQKENI. This CDR3 spans 15 amino acids. The CDR3 DNA reads as TGTGCCAGCTCACCATCGAGGGCTCGCGGAAACACCATATATTTT. Its protein is CASSPSRARGNTIYF.